One sample yielded the 7 T cell receptor beta chains listed below, sequenced in a study of OX40 agonist ivuxolimab in advanced cancers. The repertoire was sequenced with immunoSEQ multiplex PCR; TCRdb's copy has only in-frame clones and lacks some. Of 90,000 or so clones detected, roughly 86% appear once; the ten largest clones hold roughly 4.5%. The sequencing here drew on CD4+ or CD8+ T cells sorted from blood, taken in a trial of the OX40 agonist ivuxolimab. The receptors were sampled from an adult with an advanced solid tumor such as melanoma, head and neck, liver or kidney cancer.

The chain has TRBV9 and TRBJ1-5; D perhaps matches TRBD1 (5 bases). The CDR3 totals 15 residues. The germline V gene encodes CDR1 SGDLS and CDR2 YYNGEE. Trimming shortened V by 2 bases and J by 3 bases, and 12 bases separated the two germline ends. The CDR3 DNA follows: TGTGCCAGCAGCGTTGGGGGAGCGGACAATCAGCCCCAGCATTTT. Protein: CASSVGGADNQPQHF.

DNA of the CDR3: TGTGCCAGCAGCTCCCCGACAGGGGGCGGCACTGAAGCTTTCTTT. Translated: CASSSPTGGGTEAFF. The chain uses TRBV7-2 and TRBJ1-1; TRBD1 agrees at 10 bases. The CDR3 consists of 15 residues. CDR1 is SGHTA and CDR2 is FQGNSA in the germline V gene. The J segment lost 4 bases and the V segment lost 4 bases, leaving 6 bases of the junction unmatched.

The chain combines TRBV2 with TRBJ1-1; D is unclear. This CDR3 has 18 residues. The V and J ends lost 0 bases and 0 bases respectively, with 17 bases between them. Per germline, CDR1 SNHLY and CDR2 FYNNEI. The DNA of the CDR3 is TGTGCCAGCAGTGAAGCATCACGGCCCGGGCAGATGAACACTGAAGCTTTCTTT. Translating it yields CASSEASRPGQMNTEAFF.

This sequence joins TRBV28 and TRBJ2-7; 12 positions match TRBD2. The length of the CDR3 is 14 residues. J was trimmed by 6 bases and V by 6 bases; bases with no gene match: 6. Per the germline V gene, CDR1 is MDHEN and CDR2 is SYDVKM. The CDR3 region has the DNA TGTGCCAGCAGCCGGAGACTAGCGGGAGTCGAGCAGTACTTC. Translating it yields CASSRRLAGVEQYF.

The chain combines TRBV11-2 with TRBJ2-1; 11 bases match TRBD2. The V gene's germline CDR1 is SGHAT and CDR2 FQNNGV. V lost 7 bases to trimming and J lost 10 bases; unmatched junction nucleotides: 9. There are 14 residues in the CDR3. CDR3 DNA: TGTGCCAGCACAACTGGGACTAGCGGCAACGAGCAGTTCTTC. Amino acids: CASTTGTSGNEQFF. Full variable domain (missing parts from reference TRBV11-2 and TRBJ2-1): EAGVAQSPRYKIIEKRQSVAFWCNPISGHATLYWYQQILGQGPKLLIQFQNNGVVDDSQLPKDRFSAERLKGVDSTLKIQPAKLEDSAVYLCASTTGTSGNEQFFGPGTRLTVL.

The CDR3 nucleotides are TGTGCCAGCCTGGCAGCCTACGAGCAGTACGTC. Translated: CASLAAYEQYV. The chain is built from TRBV6-1 and TRBJ2-7, with D uncertain. The V end lost 8 bases, the J end lost 2 bases, and 7 bases lay between the germline ends. This CDR3 is 11 amino acids long. Germline V gene sequence: CDR1 MNHNS, CDR2 SASEGT.

This rearrangement joins TRBV11-3 to TRBJ2-5, with D perhaps given as TRBD1 or TRBD2 (5 bases each). V was cut by 4 bases and J by 1 base, with 7 bases left in between. The V gene's germline CDR1 is SGHNT and CDR2 YENEEA. This CDR3 has 13 residues. CDR3: CASSSGPQETQYF. DNA of the CDR3: TGTGCCAGCAGCTCGGGGCCCCAAGAGACCCAGTACTTC.